The 19 T cell receptor beta chains reported below all come from one sample, sequenced in a study of cytomegalovirus exposure and HLA in healthy donors. Vbeta (60) and Jbeta (13) primers were used in the PCR. Repertoires were generated with immunoSEQ multiplex PCR, while TCRdb's copy carries only in-frame clones and drops some. This table has under 250,000 clones, about 80% appearing once. Input material: PBMCs. These receptor sequences come from a man aged 35 to 55 in good health and CMV-seropositive.

This chain connects TRBV15 to TRBJ1-1, with a possible D match to TRBD1 (6 bases). CDR3 length: 14 residues. Trimming cost V 6 bases and J 0 bases, with 11 bases left between them. CDR1 is LNHNV, CDR2 YYDKDF, per germline (reference sequence). In DNA form, the CDR3 reads TGTGCCACCAGGTCGGGACACGTGAACACTGAAGCTTTCTTT. This translates into CATRSGHVNTEAFF.

This rearrangement joins TRBV9 to TRBJ2-7; D uncertain. CDR3 length: 15 amino acids. CDR1 and CDR2 from the germline V gene are SGDLS and YYNGEE. The V end lost 0 bases, the J end lost 0 bases, and 10 bases lay between the germline ends. The CDR3 spells CASSVDPGSSYEQYF. The CDR3 DNA sequence: TGTGCCAGCAGCGTAGACCCAGGTAGCTCCTACGAGCAGTACTTC.

The CDR3 DNA reads as TGTGCCAGCTCACGGAGCTTGGGCAATCAGCCCCAGCATTTT. Its translation is CASSRSLGNQPQHF. V and J are TRBV18 and TRBJ1-5; D remains ambiguous. Germline lookup yields CDR1 KGHSH and CDR2 LQKENI. V lost 4 bases and J 2 bases, leaving 9 bases between the germline ends. The CDR3 totals 14 residues. Using reference TRBV18 and TRBJ1-5 for the parts outside the CDR3, the full variable domain is NAGVMQNPRHLVRRRGQEARLRCSPMKGHSHVYWYRQLPEEGLKFMVYLQKENIIDESGMPKERFSAEFPKEGPSILRIQQVVRGDSAAYFCASSRSLGNQPQHFGDGTRLSIL.

The genes are TRBV6-6 and TRBJ2-7; the match to TRBD2 covers 9 bases. This CDR3 region has 15 residues. The junction had 2 bases not matched to a gene; V was cut back by 2 bases and J by 0 bases. The V gene's germline CDR1 is MNHNY and CDR2 SVGAGI (reference sequence). In nucleotides, the CDR3 is TGTGCCAGCAGTTACGGTAGCGGGAGCTCCTACGAGCAGTACGTC. The encoded protein is CASSYGSGSSYEQYV.

This chain uses TRBV2 with TRBJ1-1; tentatively, D is TRBD1 (6 bases). CDR1 and CDR2 (germline): SNHLY, FYNNEI. Deletions cut 6 bases from V and 7 bases from J, with 15 bases between. The CDR3 length is 13 residues. CDR3 amino acids: CASRWGEGDEAFF. In DNA, the CDR3 is TGTGCCAGCAGATGGGGAGAGGGGGATGAAGCTTTCTTT. Based on the CDR3 plus reference TRBV2 and TRBJ1-1, the full variable domain is EPEVTQTPSHQVTQMGQEVILRCVPISNHLYFYWYRQILGQKVEFLVSFYNNEISEKSEIFDDQFSVERPDGSNFTLKIRSTKLEDSAMYFCASRWGEGDEAFFGQGTRLTVV.

This clone appeared once. The chain combines TRBV27 with TRBJ2-7; possibly TRBD1 for D (5 bases). This CDR3 region has 15 residues. CDR1 and CDR2 (germline): MNHEY, SMNVEV (reference sequence). The ends were cut back, 2 bases at V and 0 bases at J, with 11 bases in the middle. Here the CDR3 reads CASSLKGQPSYEQYV. The CDR3 DNA is TGTGCCAGCAGTTTAAAGGGGCAGCCCTCCTACGAGCAGTACGTC.

The chain uses TRBV7-8 and TRBJ2-7; TRBD2 aligns across 8 bases. In germline, CDR1 is SGHVS, CDR2 FQNEAQ. CDR3 length: 15 amino acids. J was trimmed by 0 bases and V by 6 bases; bases with no gene match: 7. CDR3 sequence: CASSSTSDSSYEQYF. CDR3 DNA sequence: TGTGCCAGCAGTTCGACTAGCGATAGCTCCTACGAGCAGTACTTC.

This clone was seen more than once but under ten times. The chain combines TRBV25-1 with TRBJ1-4; TRBD1 might be the D (5 bases). V was trimmed by 4 bases and J by 7 bases, leaving 16 bases between them. Germline CDR1 MGHDK, CDR2 SYGVNS. The CDR3 contains 15 residues. The CDR3 loop reads CASSVLQVVGEKLFF. The CDR3 DNA sequence: TGTGCCAGCAGTGTTCTACAGGTCGTGGGTGAAAAACTGTTTTTT.

The rearrangement uses TRBV7-9 and TRBJ1-2; D might be TRBD1 (5 bases). Deletions cut 1 base from V and 2 bases from J, with 11 bases between. This CDR3 spans 15 amino acids. Germline assignment: CDR1 SEHNR and CDR2 FQNEAQ (reference sequence). CDR3 DNA: TGTGCCAGCAGCTTAGAATCGACAGCGAACTATGGCTACACCTTC. Translated, it gives CASSLESTANYGYTF.

The genes are TRBV11-2 and TRBJ2-3, with TRBD2 identical over 9 bases. Germline CDR1 reads SGHAT; CDR2 reads FQNNGV. The CDR3 has 16 residues. J was trimmed by 4 bases and V by 5 bases; bases with no gene match: 10. The CDR3 region is CASSEPPGLASDTQYF. DNA for the CDR3: TGTGCCAGCAGCGAACCCCCGGGACTAGCTTCAGATACGCAGTATTTT.

CDR3 in amino acids: CASSPWAGGMNTEAFF. CDR3 coding DNA: TGTGCCAGCTCACCATGGGCAGGGGGGATGAACACTGAAGCTTTCTTT. The V call is TRBV18, the J call TRBJ1-1, with 7 nucleotides matching TRBD1. Germline CDR1 KGHSH, CDR2 LQKENI. This CDR3 comprises 16 residues. V lost 2 bases, J lost 0 bases, and 6 bases stayed unmatched.

This rearrangement joins TRBV7-9 to TRBJ2-3; no reliable D call. Per germline, CDR1 SEHNR and CDR2 FQNEAQ (reference sequence). The CDR3 has 16 residues. V lost 5 bases and J 0 bases, leaving 15 bases between the germline ends. Here the CDR3 DNA reads TGTGCCAGCAGCCCGAGGTCTCAAATAAGCACAGATACGCAGTATTTT. Translated: CASSPRSQISTDTQYF.

This rearrangement joins TRBV9 to TRBJ1-1; maybe TRBD1 (5 bases). This CDR3 has 15 amino acids. Germline assignment: CDR1 SGDLS and CDR2 YYNGEE. V lost 7 bases, J lost 0 bases, and 16 bases lay in between. Written as DNA, the CDR3 is TGTGCCAGCTCCCAAGACGGGGGGATGAACACTGAAGCTTTCTTT. Protein: CASSQDGGMNTEAFF.

V usage is TRBV19 and J usage is TRBJ1-2, with 8 bases lining up with TRBD1. The CDR3 totals 13 residues. The germline CDR1 and CDR2 sequences are LNHDA and SQIVND (reference sequence). V shed 10 bases and J 8 bases; nucleotides not matched to a gene: 12. The CDR3 protein is CATAGQAILGYTF. For the CDR3, the DNA is TGTGCCACCGCGGGACAGGCAATTCTGGGCTACACCTTC.

This sequence joins TRBV9 and TRBJ2-1; D is ambiguous. The CDR3 loop spans 15 amino acids. Trimming removed 0 bases from V and 5 bases from J, with 12 bases in between. Germline CDR1 SGDLS, CDR2 YYNGEE. CDR3 nucleotide sequence: TGTGCCAGCAGCGTAGGTGGGCCAGCTAACAATGAGCAGTTCTTC. Protein product: CASSVGGPANNEQFF.

The chain combines TRBV5-1 with TRBJ2-3; 12 bases map to TRBD2. Germline lookup yields CDR1 SGHRS and CDR2 YFSETQ. The CDR3 loop spans 16 amino acids. Losses at the gene ends were 3 bases for V and 4 bases for J; bases not matched to a gene: 6. The CDR3 loop reads CASSSGLAGSSDTQYF. As DNA, the CDR3 is TGCGCCAGCAGCTCCGGACTAGCGGGAAGCTCAGATACGCAGTATTTT.

The chain combines TRBV6-5 with TRBJ2-3, with D perhaps TRBD2 (6 bases). Germline V CDR1 and CDR2: MNHEY, SVGAGI. The CDR3 contains 14 residues. V shed 8 bases and J shed 0 bases, with 12 bases lying between them. The CDR3 DNA follows: TGTGCCAGCCGTCGGGACTTCAGCACAGATACGCAGTATTTT. Its protein product is CASRRDFSTDTQYF.

This rearrangement joins TRBV19 to TRBJ1-1, with a possible D match to TRBD1 (6 bases). CDR1 is LNHDA and CDR2 is SQIVND in the germline V gene (reference sequence). V lost 5 bases to trimming and J lost 8 bases, with 18 bases between them. The CDR3 has 14 residues. CDR3 sequence reads: CASSLAAGVWEAFF. The CDR3 DNA sequence: TGTGCCAGTAGTCTAGCGGCAGGGGTATGGGAAGCTTTCTTT.

This clone was seen just once. The V gene is TRBV7-8, the J gene TRBJ2-3; 7 nucleotides match TRBD1. The V segment lost 6 bases and the J segment 0 bases; nucleotides outside the gene matches: 6. The V gene's germline CDR1 is SGHVS and CDR2 FQNEAQ. CDR3 size: 15 residues. CDR3 sequence (DNA): TGTGCCAGCAGTCGACAGGGACCTAGCACAGATACGCAGTATTTT. Its protein product is CASSRQGPSTDTQYF.